This T cell receptor beta chain was obtained from a study of T-cell memory formation after mild COVID-19 (dated by TCRdb to the early 2020s). Concerning the study at large: TCR sequence clusters from the two donors were largely donor specific. In a couple of donors, T-cell clones that expanded and contracted after mild COVID-19 were followed by sequencing TCRalpha and TCRbeta repertoires longitudinally. Two young, previously healthy adult volunteers made up the cohort, one male and one female. Overall results and qualifications from the work: Only two mild cases were covered by the study, and larger cohorts that include severe cases with pre-infection samples were considered necessary. Whether the second-wave clones peaking on day 37 were SARS-CoV-2 specific was not confirmed. Balanced CD4/CD8 phenotypes were observed for clones contracting from day 15 to 85, whereas a bias towards CD4+ was observed for a second wave of clones expanding from day 15 to 37. Contracting CD4+ clones were located mainly in the CM and EM memory subsets, whereas CD8+ clones were found to be enriched in EMRA. Some responding clones were detected in pre-infection memory, suggesting pre-existing cross-reactive memory T cells joined the SARS-CoV-2 response.

Its CDR3 holds 17 amino acids, cysteine through phenylalanine. Only the CDR3 region is kept as DNA, spanning 51 bases read in frame from base 1. After removal of 1 base from V and 8 bases from J, the junction retains 11 bases not matched to a gene. The germline V gene (reference sequence) specifies SEHNR as CDR1 and FQNEAQ as CDR2. Ficoll-Paque density gradient centrifugation was used to isolate PBMCs. Concerning this clonotype itself: No cognate antigen has been identified for it. Base qualities are missing; no much larger clone stands one base away.

Sequenced on an Illumina NovaSeq 6000. TCRalpha and TCRbeta cDNA libraries were built by 5'RACE with constant-segment primers, adding sample barcodes and unique molecular identifiers. Trizol reagent was used to extract RNA from every sample. Libraries were amplified in two PCR steps, with a second sample barcode and Illumina TruSeq adapters added in the second step. The libraries were sequenced on an Illumina NovaSeq using 2 x 150 bp paired-end reads. On the authors' methods: The reads were demultiplexed and collapsed into UMI-guided consensus sequences using migec v1.2.7. Using mixcr v2.1.11, the UMI consensuses were aligned to TRA and TRB V and J templates and assembled into clonotypes. Clonotypes were classified as expanded or contracted when called significant by both edgeR and NoisET, with noise models trained on biological replicates. For edgeR calls, a false discovery rate-adjusted p below 0.01 and a log2 fold-change threshold of 1 were applied. PCA with hierarchical clustering of max-normalized trajectories of the 1000 most abundant clonotypes was used as exploratory dynamics analysis. Each responding clone was given a CD4 or CD8 phenotype based on the CD4+ and CD8+ repertoires, which had been sequenced separately. In-frame beta chains were kept once TCRdb had trimmed the public reads at Q25 with fastp and called clones with MiXCR. Entries are consolidated by CDR3 protein sequence, retaining the most common genes and DNA. These V and J calls derive from TCRdb rather than the authors' analysis. This sample lists a few hundred thousand distinct CDR3 sequences; more than 20% were detected once. 8.8% of the sample belongs to the ten largest clones.

This sequence was found in an adult woman who had mild COVID-19 (a few samples of this study predate the infection). The sample titles of this study are shuffled in the database, so cell type and time point are left out; the donor was told from shared clones. Sequencing used PBMCs or a T cell subset sorted from them (not recorded which). The chain is assembled from TRBV7-9 and TRBJ1-6; TRBD1 matches 7 bases in the middle. For the CDR3, the sequence is CASSLVYRGPRDSPLHF. Here is the DNA: TGTGCCAGCAGCTTAGTCTACAGGGGCCCCCGGGATTCACCCCTCCACTTT.